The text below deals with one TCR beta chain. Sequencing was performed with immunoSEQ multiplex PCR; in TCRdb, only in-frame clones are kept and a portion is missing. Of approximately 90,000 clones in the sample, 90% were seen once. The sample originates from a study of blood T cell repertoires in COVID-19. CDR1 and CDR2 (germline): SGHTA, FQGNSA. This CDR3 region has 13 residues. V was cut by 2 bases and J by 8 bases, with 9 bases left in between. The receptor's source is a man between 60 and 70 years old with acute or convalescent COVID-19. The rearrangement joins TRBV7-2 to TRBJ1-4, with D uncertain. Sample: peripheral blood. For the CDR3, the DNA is TGTGCCAGCAGCTTATATTCTTTCGAAAAACTGTTTTTT. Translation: CASSLYSFEKLFF.